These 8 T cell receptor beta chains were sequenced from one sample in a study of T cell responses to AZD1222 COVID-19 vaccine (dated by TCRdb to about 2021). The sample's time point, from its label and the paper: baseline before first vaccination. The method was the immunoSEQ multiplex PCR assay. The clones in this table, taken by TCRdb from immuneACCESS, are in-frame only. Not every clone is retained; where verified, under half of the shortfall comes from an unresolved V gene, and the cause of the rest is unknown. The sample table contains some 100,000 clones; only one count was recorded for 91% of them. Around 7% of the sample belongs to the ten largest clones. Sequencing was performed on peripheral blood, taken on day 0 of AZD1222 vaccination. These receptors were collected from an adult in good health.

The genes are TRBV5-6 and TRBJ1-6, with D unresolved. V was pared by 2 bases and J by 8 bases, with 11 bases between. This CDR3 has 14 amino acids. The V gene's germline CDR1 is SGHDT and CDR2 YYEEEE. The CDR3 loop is CASSFDDIDSPLHF. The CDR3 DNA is TGTGCCAGCAGCTTCGACGATATTGATTCACCCCTCCACTTT.

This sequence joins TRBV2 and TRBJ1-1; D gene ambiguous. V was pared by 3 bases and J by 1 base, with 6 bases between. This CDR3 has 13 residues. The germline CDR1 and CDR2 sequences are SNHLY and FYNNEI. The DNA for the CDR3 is TGTGCCAGCAGTGACCCAGCGAACACTGAAGCTTTCTTT. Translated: CASSDPANTEAFF.

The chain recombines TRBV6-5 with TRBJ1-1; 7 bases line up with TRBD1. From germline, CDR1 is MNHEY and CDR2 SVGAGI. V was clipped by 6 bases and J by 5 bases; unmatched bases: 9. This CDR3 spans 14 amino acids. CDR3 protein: CASRLDRSSTEAFF. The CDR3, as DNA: TGTGCCAGCAGACTGGACAGGAGCTCTACTGAAGCTTTCTTT.

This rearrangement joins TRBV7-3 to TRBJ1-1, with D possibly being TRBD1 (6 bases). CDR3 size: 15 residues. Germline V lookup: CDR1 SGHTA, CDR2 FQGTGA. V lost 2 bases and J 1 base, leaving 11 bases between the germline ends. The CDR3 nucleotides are TGTGCCAGCAGCTTAGGGACACACCCGAACACTGAAGCTTTCTTT. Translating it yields CASSLGTHPNTEAFF. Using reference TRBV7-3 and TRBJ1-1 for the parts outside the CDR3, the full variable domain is GAGVSQTPSNKVTEKGKYVELRCDPISGHTALYWYRQSLGQGPEFLIYFQGTGAADDSGLPNDRFFAVRPEGSVSTLKIQRTERGDSAVYLCASSLGTHPNTEAFFGQGTRLTVV.

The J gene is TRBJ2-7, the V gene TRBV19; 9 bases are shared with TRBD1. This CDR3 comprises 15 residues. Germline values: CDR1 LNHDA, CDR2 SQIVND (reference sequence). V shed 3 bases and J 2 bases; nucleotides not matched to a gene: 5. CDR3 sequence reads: CASSIQDRGPYEQYF. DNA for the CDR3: TGTGCCAGTAGTATCCAGGACAGGGGCCCCTACGAGCAGTACTTC.

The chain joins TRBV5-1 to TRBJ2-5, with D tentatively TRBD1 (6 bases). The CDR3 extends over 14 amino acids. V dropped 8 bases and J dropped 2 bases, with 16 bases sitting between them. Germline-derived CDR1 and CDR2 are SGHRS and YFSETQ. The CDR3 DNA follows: TGCGCCAGTCAACGGGACACAGAACAAGAGACCCAGTACTTC. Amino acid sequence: CASQRDTEQETQYF.

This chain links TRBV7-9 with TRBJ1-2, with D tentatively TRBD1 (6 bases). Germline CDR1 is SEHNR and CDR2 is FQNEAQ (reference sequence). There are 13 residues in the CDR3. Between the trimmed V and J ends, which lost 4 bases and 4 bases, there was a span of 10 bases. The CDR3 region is CASSSQGSYGYTF. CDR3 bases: TGTGCCAGCAGCTCACAGGGATCCTATGGCTACACCTTC.

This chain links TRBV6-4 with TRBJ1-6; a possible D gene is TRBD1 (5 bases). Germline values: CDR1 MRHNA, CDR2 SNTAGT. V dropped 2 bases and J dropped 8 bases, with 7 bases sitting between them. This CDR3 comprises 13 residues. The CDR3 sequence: CASSDRGDSPLHF. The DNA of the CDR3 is TGTGCCAGCAGTGACAGGGGTGATTCACCCCTCCACTTT.